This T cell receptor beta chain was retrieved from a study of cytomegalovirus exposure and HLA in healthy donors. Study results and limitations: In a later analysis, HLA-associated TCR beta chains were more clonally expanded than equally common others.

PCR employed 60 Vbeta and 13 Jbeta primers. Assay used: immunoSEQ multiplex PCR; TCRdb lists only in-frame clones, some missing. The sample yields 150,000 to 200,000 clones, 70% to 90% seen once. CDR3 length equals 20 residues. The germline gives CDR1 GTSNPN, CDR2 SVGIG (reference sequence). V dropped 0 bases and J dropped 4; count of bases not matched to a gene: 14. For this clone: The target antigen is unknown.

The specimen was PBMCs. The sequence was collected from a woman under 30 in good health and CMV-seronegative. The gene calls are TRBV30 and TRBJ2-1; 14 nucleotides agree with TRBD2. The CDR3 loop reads CAWSVYRTSGGINRYNEQFF. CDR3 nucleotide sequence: TGTGCCTGGAGTGTATATAGGACTAGCGGGGGGATAAATCGGTACAATGAGCAGTTCTTC.